This T cell receptor beta chain was retrieved from a study of T cells after yellow fever vaccination. Each CDR3 protein is one row after TCRdb ran MiXCR on the 5' RACE reads. Here the sample spans about 300,000 distinct CDR3 sequences, 7.5% to 9% being singletons. The CDR3 consists of 13 residues. Trimming pared 1 base from V and 1 base from J, leaving 5 bases between. Germline lookup yields CDR1 SGHVS and CDR2 FQNEAQ. The sample was CD4+ T cells sorted from PBMCs, taken 5 days after the yellow fever booster vaccination. The chain employs TRBV7-8 and TRBJ2-7; D remains unclear. This clonotype was sampled from a man aged 18 to 29 who received the YFV17D yellow fever vaccine. CDR3 region: CASSLVASYEQYV. DNA for the CDR3: TGTGCCAGCAGCTTAGTAGCTTCCTACGAGCAGTACGTC.